This T cell receptor (beta chain) was observed in a study of shared clonotypes between healthy human individuals. As handled by the study authors: ImmunoSEQ gave junction-only sequences without quality scores, so filtering differed. The method was immunoSEQ multiplex PCR; TCRdb's version includes in-frame clones alone and lacks a portion of them. That table gives V, J and clone size, and the DNA gave D and trimming. This sample yields approximately 2.1 million clones, of which over 85% are seen a single time; under 0.45% belongs to the top ten. The J segment lost 5 bases and the V segment lost 10 bases, leaving 12 bases of the junction unmatched. CDR1 and CDR2 from the germline V gene are LNHDA and SQIVND (reference sequence). This CDR3 is built from 14 residues. Study-wide results and caveats: Estimated richness was generally greater in naive than memory subsets. Non-shared clonotypes were found to have lower generation probabilities than the clonotypes that were shared by all four of the sorted-subset donors.

Every donor, a Caucasian adult, lived in Nashville, Tennessee. With respect to this clone: The antigen remains undetermined.

The sequenced sample consisted of naive CD4+ T cells from PBMCs. Regarding subset: CD45RA+ positively selected. The TCR comes from a man in his late teens or twenties in good health. Some clones in this sample may be carry-over from other donors' samples. The chain joins TRBV19 to TRBJ2-3, with 7 bases identical to TRBD2. This CDR3 is CATARRLAVDTQYF. CDR3 DNA sequence: TGTGCCACGGCTCGGAGGCTAGCGGTAGATACGCAGTATTTT.